The 26 T cell receptor beta chains given below trace back to one sample, sequenced in a study of early T cells in non-severe SARS-CoV-2 infection. TCRdb passed the 5' RACE reads through MiXCR, listing each CDR3 protein once. The repertoire has roughly 90,000 distinct CDR3 sequences, around an eighth of them found once; the top ten carry 3%. Sequenced input: whole blood. The receptors here all came from an adult who was a healthcare worker with PCR-confirmed SARS-CoV-2 infection or an uninfected control (not recorded which).

This clonotype has only one observation. The rearrangement joins TRBV29-1 to TRBJ1-4; TRBD1 matches at 9 bases. Germline V gene data show CDR1 as SQVTM and CDR2 as ANQGSEA. The CDR3 length is 15 residues. V lost 4 bases, J lost 5 bases, and 8 bases stayed unmatched. CDR3 region: CSVGGRGQGNEKLFF. DNA for the CDR3: TGCAGCGTTGGGGGGAGGGGACAGGGAAATGAAAAACTGTTTTTT. Supplemented by reference TRBV29-1 and TRBJ1-4, the full variable domain reads SAVISQKPSRDICQRGTSLTIQCQVDSQVTMMFWYRQQPGQSLTLIATANQGSEATYESGFVIDKFPISRPNLTFSTLTVSNMSPEDSSIYLCSVGGRGQGNEKLFFGSGTQLSVL.

On this clonotype: This sequence may be a read error, since a much larger clone differs from it by one base. The rearrangement uses TRBV9 and TRBJ1-6, with D unresolved. The germline gives CDR1 SGDLS, CDR2 YYNGEE. The CDR3 consists of 14 residues. The V gene lost 0 bases and the J gene lost 11 bases, with 12 bases spanning the gap. The CDR3 reads CASSVDREKAPLHF. The CDR3 nucleotides read TGTGCCAGCAGCGTAGACCGGGAAAAGGCACCCCTCCACTTT.

V gene TRBV7-2 combines with J gene TRBJ2-1, with D maybe TRBD2 (5 bases). Germline values: CDR1 SGHTA, CDR2 FQGNSA. This CDR3 is built from 14 residues. The germline V and J ends were trimmed by 4 bases and 3 bases, with 10 bases remaining between them. The CDR3 coding sequence is TGTGCCAGCAGCTCGAGAGGGTTCTACAATGAGCAGTTCTTC. This codes for CASSSRGFYNEQFF.

This clonotype was detected many times. The CDR3 nucleotides read TGCAGTGCTATAACTAGCGGGATTCAGACCCAGTACTTC. This translates into CSAITSGIQTQYF. The chain employs TRBV20-1 and TRBJ2-5; 10 nucleotides align to TRBD2. Losses at the gene ends were 4 bases for V and 6 bases for J; bases not matched to a gene: 5. The CDR3 has 13 amino acids. Germline loops: CDR1 DFQATT, CDR2 SNEGSKA (reference sequence).

The chain uses TRBV11-3 and TRBJ2-3, with 13 bases that match TRBD2. V was clipped by 8 bases and J by 6 bases; unmatched bases: 8. Germline V gives CDR1 SGHNT, CDR2 YENEEA. CDR3 size: 15 residues. The CDR3 DNA sequence: TGTGCCAGCGAAACGGGACTAGCGGGAACGGATACGCAGTATTTT. The encoded protein is CASETGLAGTDTQYF.

In nucleotides, the CDR3 is TGTGCCAGCAGCTTAGCGTTGATAGGGGGCGTCTCTGGAAACACCATATATTTT. Its protein product is CASSLALIGGVSGNTIYF. V usage is TRBV7-8 and J usage is TRBJ1-3; 7 bases align to TRBD1. The CDR3 is 18 residues long. J gave up 0 bases and V 0 bases, and 8 bases lay outside the gene matches. The germline V gene encodes CDR1 SGHVS and CDR2 FQNEAQ.

This clonotype was detected many times. The CDR3 is CASSPAGRRSEQFF. The CDR3 coding sequence is TGTGCCAGCAGCCCGGCGGGTAGACGGAGTGAGCAGTTCTTC. The chain recombines TRBV25-1 with TRBJ2-1; TRBD2 is a possible D gene (5 bases). Per the germline V gene, CDR1 is MGHDK and CDR2 is SYGVNS. With 6 bases removed from V and 9 bases from J, the gap between germline ends came to 18 bases. The CDR3 loop spans 14 amino acids.

J is TRBJ2-2 and V is TRBV7-9; no clear D gene. Trimming left V 6 bases short and J 0 bases short, with 11 bases between. The V gene's germline CDR1 is SEHNR and CDR2 FQNEAQ (reference sequence). This CDR3 has 15 amino acids. CDR3 nucleotides: TGTGCCAGCAGGCTCAGCTCCGCGAACACCGGGGAGCTGTTTTTT. Its protein is CASRLSSANTGELFF.

This clonotype was counted between two and nine times. The gene calls are TRBV3-1 and TRBJ1-1; no clear D gene. V was cut by 4 bases and J by 0 bases, with 6 bases left in between. This CDR3 is built from 13 residues. From germline, CDR1 is LGHDT and CDR2 YNNKEL (reference sequence). The CDR3 bases are TGTGCCAGCAGCCGTCAGTTGAACACTGAAGCTTTCTTT. Protein sequence: CASSRQLNTEAFF.

A few counts support this clonotype. The chain employs TRBV28 and TRBJ2-7; the D is unclear. Trimming left V 8 bases short and J 5 bases short, with 16 bases between. The CDR3 covers 13 residues. Germline V CDR1 and CDR2: MDHEN, SYDVKM. Here the CDR3 reads CASHSAPYDEQYF. Written as DNA, the CDR3 is TGTGCCAGCCATAGTGCCCCCTACGACGAGCAGTACTTC.

This clonotype has just a few counts. The chain links TRBV30 to TRBJ2-7, with 7 bases matching TRBD1. Germline V gene lookup returns CDR1 GTSNPN and CDR2 SVGIG (reference sequence). This CDR3 has 12 amino acids. V trimming: 5 bases; J trimming: 3 bases; junction bases outside the gene matches: 4. Written as DNA, the CDR3 is TGTGCCTGGCGGGACAGCCGCTACGAGCAGTACTTC. Its protein is CAWRDSRYEQYF. Drawing the rest from reference TRBV30 and TRBJ2-7, the complete variable domain is SQTIHQWPATLVQPVGSPLSLECTVEGTSNPNLYWYRQAAGRGLQLLFYSVGIGQISSEVPQNLSASRPQDRQFILSSKKLLLSDSGFYLCAWRDSRYEQYFGPGTRLTVT.

The V and J genes are TRBV6-9 and TRBJ2-7; D call uncertain. The length of the CDR3 is 15 residues. The V gene's germline CDR1 is MNHGY and CDR2 SVAAGI. Trimming removed 4 bases from V and 5 bases from J, with 18 bases in between. DNA of the CDR3: TGTGCCAGCAGTTCGGGCAGGTGGGCCTGGCACGAGCAGTACTTC. Its translation: CASSSGRWAWHEQYF.

Many counts were recorded for this clonotype. The chain combines TRBV11-2 with TRBJ2-7; unclear D gene. V dropped 3 bases and J dropped 7 bases, with 19 bases sitting between them. Germline CDR1 is SGHAT and CDR2 is FQNNGV. There are 15 residues in the CDR3. The CDR3 loop reads CASSFVRAPAGEQYF. The DNA for the CDR3 is TGTGCCAGCAGCTTCGTTAGAGCGCCTGCCGGGGAGCAGTACTTC.

This clonotype was detected a few times. The gene calls are TRBV5-6 and TRBJ2-1; D possibly corresponds to TRBD2 (6 bases). The length of the CDR3 is 15 residues. The V gene lost 0 bases and the J gene lost 5 bases, with 12 bases spanning the gap. CDR1 is SGHDT and CDR2 is YYEEEE in the germline V gene. In DNA, the CDR3 is TGTGCCAGCAGCTTGGGACTTGGAGGGAACAATGAGCAGTTCTTC. Protein product: CASSLGLGGNNEQFF. The full variable domain, rest sourced from reference TRBV5-6 and TRBJ2-1, is DAGVTQSPTHLIKTRGQQVTLRCSPKSGHDTVSWYQQALGQGPQFIFQYYEEEERQRGNFPDRFSGHQFPNYSSELNVNALLLGDSALYLCASSLGLGGNNEQFFGPGTRLTVL.

This clonotype was picked up a small number of times. The chain links TRBV29-1 to TRBJ2-1; TRBD1 or TRBD2 may be the D gene (5 bases each). CDR1 and CDR2 (germline): SQVTM, ANQGSEA. The CDR3 extends over 13 amino acids. Between the trimmed V and J ends, which lost 5 bases and 2 bases, there was a span of 10 bases. The CDR3 nucleotides are TGCAGCGTTCCCGTGGGGGCCTACAATGAGCAGTTCTTC. It codes for CSVPVGAYNEQFF.

This clonotype turned up a few times. This sequence joins TRBV29-1 and TRBJ2-1; D remains unclear. This CDR3 has 15 residues. Per the germline V gene, CDR1 is SQVTM and CDR2 is ANQGSEA. Trimming removed 8 bases from V and 5 bases from J, with 22 bases in between. Written as DNA, the CDR3 is TGCAGCACACGGCGGCAGGTCGGACCAAACAATGAGCAGTTCTTC. Translated: CSTRRQVGPNNEQFF.

V usage is TRBV6-1 and J usage is TRBJ1-2, with no clear D. The ends were cut back, 3 bases at V and 2 bases at J, with 13 bases in the middle. The CDR3 has 15 residues. Looked up from germline, CDR1 is MNHNS and CDR2 is SASEGT. CDR3 DNA: TGTGCCAGCAGTGATCTCAGTGCTGGCAACTATGGCTACACCTTC. The encoded protein is CASSDLSAGNYGYTF.

This clonotype occurred once. A far bigger clonotype differs at one base, so this is likely a read error. V usage is TRBV6-2 or TRBV6-3 and J usage is TRBJ2-7; no firm D call. CDR3 length equals 11 residues. Trimming shortened V by 6 bases and J by 0 bases, and 3 bases separated the two germline ends. Germline V gives CDR1 MNHEY, CDR2 SVGEGT. The CDR3 nucleotides read TGTGCCAGCAGACACTCCTACGAGCAGTACTTC. As protein: CASRHSYEQYF.

Many counts were recorded for this clonotype. The chain combines TRBV24-1 with TRBJ2-4, with a tentative D call TRBD2 (6 bases). The V and J ends lost 5 bases and 2 bases respectively, with 15 bases between them. Per germline, CDR1 KGHDR and CDR2 SFDVKD. The CDR3 totals 16 residues. The CDR3 is CATSAGGTGSKNIQYF. In DNA form, the CDR3 reads TGTGCCACCAGTGCTGGGGGGACCGGGTCCAAAAACATTCAGTACTTC.

This clonotype has more than one count but fewer than ten. The V and J genes are TRBV6-5 and TRBJ2-1; D remains unclear. Trimming took off 2 bases at V and 7 bases at J, with 18 bases between the two ends. The CDR3 sequence is 16 residues long. CDR1 is MNHEY and CDR2 is SVGAGI in the germline V gene. The CDR3 reads CASSYRLSGQDNEQFF. CDR3 in DNA: TGTGCCAGCAGTTACCGGTTATCTGGGCAGGATAATGAGCAGTTCTTC.

A few counts support this clonotype. The V gene is TRBV7-9, the J gene TRBJ2-1; 9 nucleotides agree with TRBD1. V shed 5 bases, J shed 6 bases, and the junction held 8 bases outside the gene matches. The CDR3 covers 15 residues. Germline CDR1 is SEHNR and CDR2 is FQNEAQ (reference sequence). CDR3 sequence (DNA): TGTGCCAGCAGCCCCGCCGGGACAGGGACCAATGAGCAGTTCTTC. Its translation is CASSPAGTGTNEQFF.

This clonotype occurred a few times. The rearrangement links TRBV20-1 to TRBJ1-2; unclear D gene. Trimming shortened V by 2 bases and J by 6 bases, and 19 bases separated the two germline ends. Germline V gene data show CDR1 as DFQATT and CDR2 as SNEGSKA (reference sequence). The CDR3 runs to 15 residues. The CDR3 DNA is TGCAGTGCTAGAAGGCGATCCGCCGCCGGAGATGGCTACACCTTC. It encodes CSARRRSAAGDGYTF.

This rearrangement joins TRBV14 to TRBJ2-2; D unresolved. The CDR3 consists of 14 residues. Germline values: CDR1 SGHDN, CDR2 FVKESK. V shed 0 bases and J shed 1 base, with 3 bases lying between them. This chain's CDR3 is CASSQDWNTGELFF. CDR3 DNA: TGTGCCAGCAGCCAAGATTGGAACACCGGGGAGCTGTTTTTT.

This chain joins TRBV29-1 and TRBJ2-1; D is uncertain. Trimming left V 3 bases short and J 7 bases short, with 16 bases between. This CDR3 is built from 14 residues. The germline V gene has CDR1 SQVTM and CDR2 ANQGSEA. The CDR3 here is CSVEGPQSVNEQFF. CDR3 nucleotide sequence: TGCAGCGTTGAGGGTCCCCAGTCCGTGAATGAGCAGTTCTTC.

This clonotype occurred many times. This rearrangement joins TRBV20-1 to TRBJ2-7; no reliable D call. The CDR3 is 11 amino acids. The ends were cut back, 4 bases at V and 6 bases at J, with 10 bases in the middle. The germline CDR1 and CDR2 sequences are DFQATT and SNEGSKA (reference sequence). This CDR3 reads CSAIWVGEQYF. The CDR3 DNA reads as TGCAGTGCTATCTGGGTAGGCGAGCAGTACTTC.

This clonotype was seen more than once but under ten times. V is TRBV18 and J is TRBJ2-7; 9 bases line up with TRBD1. The trim removed 2 bases at V and 3 bases at J, leaving 2 bases unmatched. Germline V lookup: CDR1 KGHSH, CDR2 LQKENI. The CDR3 has 14 amino acids. The CDR3 DNA reads as TGTGCCAGCTCACCAGGGACAGGGCACTACGAGCAGTACTTC. This translates into CASSPGTGHYEQYF.